What follows is one TCR beta chain and its context. Its antigen remains unknown. These data come from a study of lymphopenia after photon versus proton radiotherapy. Study-wide results and limits: Post-nadir TCR diversity decline inversely tracked overall survival among those who died. Survival link was tested only in deceased patients; proton benefit remains a possibility. After lymphocyte nadir, photon-treated repertoires showed oligoclonal expansion, especially CD8+ Temra. Under photons, naive T cells and diversity fell while effector/memory populations rose.

Sequencing was performed with immunoSEQ multiplex PCR; in TCRdb, only in-frame clones are kept and a portion is missing. Among approximately 16,000 clones listed, approximately 84% were seen once. CDR1 PRHDT and CDR2 FYEKMQ come from the germline V gene (reference sequence). This CDR3 is built from 14 residues. V was cut by 3 bases and J by 5 bases, with 11 bases left in between. The sequencing used peripheral blood, collected from a patient treated with proton-based radiotherapy. The TCR sequence derives from a man between 65 and 85 years old with pancreatic cancer. This chain connects TRBV13 to TRBJ2-1, with D possibly TRBD2 on 5 matching bases. For the CDR3, the DNA is TGTGCCAGCAGCTTCGGACTCTCAGACAATGAGCAGTTCTTC. Residues: CASSFGLSDNEQFF.